This T cell receptor beta chain was identified during a study of T cell responses to AZD1222 COVID-19 vaccine. Study results and limitations: Donor demographics were predominantly white British with a female majority; clonal diversity may be underestimated. The breadth and depth of Spike-specific TCRs increased once two AZD1222 doses had been given.

The V segment lost 4 bases and the J segment 1 base; nucleotides outside the gene matches: 3. This CDR3 region has 14 residues. Germline CDR1 and CDR2: SGHVS and FQNEAQ. Profiled with immunoSEQ multiplex PCR; TCRdb holds only in-frame clones, not every one. The top ten hold approximately 25% of the sample, which has tens of thousands of clones, 80% to 90% seen once. Regarding this clone: Its antigen is currently unknown.

Source: peripheral blood, taken on day 0 of AZD1222 vaccination. The chain has TRBV7-8 and TRBJ1-1, with 7 bases lining up with TRBD1. This clonotype was obtained from an adult in good health. For the CDR3, the DNA is TGTGCCAGCAGCTCGGGACAGCCGAACACTGAAGCTTTCTTT. It specifies CASSSGQPNTEAFF.